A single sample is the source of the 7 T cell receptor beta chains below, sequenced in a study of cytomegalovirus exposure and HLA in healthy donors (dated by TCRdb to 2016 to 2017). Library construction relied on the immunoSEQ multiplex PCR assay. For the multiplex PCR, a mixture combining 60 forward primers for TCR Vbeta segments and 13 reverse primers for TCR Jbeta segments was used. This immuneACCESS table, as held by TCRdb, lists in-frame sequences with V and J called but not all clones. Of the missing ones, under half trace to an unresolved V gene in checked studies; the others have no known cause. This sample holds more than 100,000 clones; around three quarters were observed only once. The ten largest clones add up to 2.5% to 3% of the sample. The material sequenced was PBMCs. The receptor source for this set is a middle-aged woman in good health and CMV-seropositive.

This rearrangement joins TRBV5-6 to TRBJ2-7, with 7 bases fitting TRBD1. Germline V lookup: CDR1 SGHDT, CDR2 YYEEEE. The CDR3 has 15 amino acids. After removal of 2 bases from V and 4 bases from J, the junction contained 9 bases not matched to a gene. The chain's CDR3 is CASSFSVTGKYEQYF. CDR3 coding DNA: TGTGCCAGCAGCTTCTCAGTGACAGGGAAATACGAGCAGTACTTC.

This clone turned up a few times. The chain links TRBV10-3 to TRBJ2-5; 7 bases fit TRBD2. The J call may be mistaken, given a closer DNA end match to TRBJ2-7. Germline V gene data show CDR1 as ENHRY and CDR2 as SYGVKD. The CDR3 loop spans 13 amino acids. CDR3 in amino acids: CATYMTRGGEQYF. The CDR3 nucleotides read TGTGCCACATACATGACTCGCGGGGGCGAGCAGTACTTC.

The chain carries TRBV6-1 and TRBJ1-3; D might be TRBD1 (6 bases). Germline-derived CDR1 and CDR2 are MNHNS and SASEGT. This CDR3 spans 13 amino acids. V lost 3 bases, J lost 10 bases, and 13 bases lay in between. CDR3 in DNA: TGTGCCAGCAGTGAGGGGACTAGGGGGACCATATATTTT. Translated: CASSEGTRGTIYF.

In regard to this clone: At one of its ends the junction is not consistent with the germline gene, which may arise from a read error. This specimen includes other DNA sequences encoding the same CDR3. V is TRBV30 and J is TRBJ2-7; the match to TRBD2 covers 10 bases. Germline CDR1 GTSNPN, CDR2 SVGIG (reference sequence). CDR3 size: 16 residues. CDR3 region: CAWSGRLAGEPYEQYF. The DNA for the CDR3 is TGTGCCTGGAGTGGCCGTCTAGCGGGAGAACCCTATGAGCAGTACTTC.

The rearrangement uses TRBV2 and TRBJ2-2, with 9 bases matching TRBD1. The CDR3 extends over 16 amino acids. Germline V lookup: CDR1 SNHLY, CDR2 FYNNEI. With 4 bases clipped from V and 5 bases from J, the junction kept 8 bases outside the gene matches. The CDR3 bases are TGTGCCAGCAGTGGATTGCGACAGGGGGGAACCGGGGAGCTGTTTTTT. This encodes CASSGLRQGGTGELFF.

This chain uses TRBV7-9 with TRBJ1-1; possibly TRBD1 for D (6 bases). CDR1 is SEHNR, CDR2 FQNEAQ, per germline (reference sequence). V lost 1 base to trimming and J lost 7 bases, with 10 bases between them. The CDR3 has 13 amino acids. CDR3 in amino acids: CASSLVGAVEAFF. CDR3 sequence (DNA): TGTGCCAGCAGCTTAGTGGGGGCCGTTGAAGCTTTCTTT.

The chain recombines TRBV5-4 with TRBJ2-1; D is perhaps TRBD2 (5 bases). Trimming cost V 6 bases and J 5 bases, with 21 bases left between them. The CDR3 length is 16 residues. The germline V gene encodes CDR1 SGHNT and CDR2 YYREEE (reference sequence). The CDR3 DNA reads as TGTGCCAGCACCCAGCCCGGAGCGGTAGGACACAATGAGCAGTTCTTC. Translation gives CASTQPGAVGHNEQFF.